The T cell receptor (beta chain) under discussion was sequenced for a study of post-analysis software for immune sequencing data. General study findings and limits: Included in a set of 5 or 6 TRBV segments more frequent in patients than controls were TRBV5-6, TRBV5-1 and TRBV20-1.

Incorporated into the TCR beta cDNA libraries were unique molecular identifiers, which served to reduce PCR and sequencing biases. Each CDR3 protein is one row after TCRdb ran MiXCR on the PCR reads. This table has approximately 440,000 distinct CDR3 sequences, around 40% appearing once. J lost 10 bases, V lost 1 base, and 12 bases had no gene match. The CDR3 length is 16 residues. Germline V gives CDR1 ENHRY, CDR2 SYGVKD. A note on this clonotype: What it binds is unknown.

This chain uses TRBV10-3 with TRBJ2-1; TRBD2 matches 8 bases. The receptor was derived from a girl aged 5 to 17 with multiple sclerosis. The sequenced material came from blood. CDR3 in DNA: TGTGCCATCAGTGAGTTACTAGCGGAGAGAGTTTTCGAGCAGTTCTTC. It is translated as CAISELLAERVFEQFF.